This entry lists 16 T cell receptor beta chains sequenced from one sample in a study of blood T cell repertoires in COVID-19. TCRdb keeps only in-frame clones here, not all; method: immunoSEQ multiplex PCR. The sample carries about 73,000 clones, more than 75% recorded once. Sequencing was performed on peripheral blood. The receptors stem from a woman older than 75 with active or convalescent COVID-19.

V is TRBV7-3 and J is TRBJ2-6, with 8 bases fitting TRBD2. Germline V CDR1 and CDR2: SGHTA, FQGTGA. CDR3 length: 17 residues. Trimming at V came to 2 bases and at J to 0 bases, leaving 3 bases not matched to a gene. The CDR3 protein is CASSLFSGISGANVLTF. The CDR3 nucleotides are TGTGCCAGCAGCTTATTTAGCGGGATCTCTGGGGCCAACGTCCTGACTTTC. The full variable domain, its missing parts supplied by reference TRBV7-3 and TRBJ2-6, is GAGVSQTPSNKVTEKGKYVELRCDPISGHTALYWYRQSLGQGPEFLIYFQGTGAADDSGLPNDRFFAVRPEGSVSTLKIQRTERGDSAVYLCASSLFSGISGANVLTFGAGSRLTVL.

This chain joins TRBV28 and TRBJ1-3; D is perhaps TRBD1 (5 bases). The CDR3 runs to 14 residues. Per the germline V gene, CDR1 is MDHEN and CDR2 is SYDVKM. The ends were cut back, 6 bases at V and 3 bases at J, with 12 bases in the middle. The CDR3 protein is CASSLGGGGNTIYF. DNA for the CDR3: TGTGCCAGCAGCCTCGGGGGGGGTGGAAACACCATATATTTT.

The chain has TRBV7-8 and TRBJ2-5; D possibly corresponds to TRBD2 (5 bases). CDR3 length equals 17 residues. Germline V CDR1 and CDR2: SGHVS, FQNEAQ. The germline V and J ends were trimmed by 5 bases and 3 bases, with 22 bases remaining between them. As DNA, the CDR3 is TGTGCCAGCAGCCCCCGGTTTTGGGGTAGCGTAAAAGAGACCCAGTACTTC. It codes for CASSPRFWGSVKETQYF.

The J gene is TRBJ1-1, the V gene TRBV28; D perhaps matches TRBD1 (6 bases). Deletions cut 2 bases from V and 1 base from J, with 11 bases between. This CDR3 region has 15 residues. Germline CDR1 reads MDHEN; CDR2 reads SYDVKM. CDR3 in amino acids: CASSLNQGRNTEAFF. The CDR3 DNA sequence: TGTGCCAGCAGTTTAAATCAGGGGAGGAACACTGAAGCTTTCTTT. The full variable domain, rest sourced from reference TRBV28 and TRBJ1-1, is DVKVTQSSRYLVKRTGEKVFLECVQDMDHENMFWYRQDPGLGLRLIYFSYDVKMKEKGDIPEGYSVSREKKERFSLILESASTNQTSMYLCASSLNQGRNTEAFFGQGTRLTVV.

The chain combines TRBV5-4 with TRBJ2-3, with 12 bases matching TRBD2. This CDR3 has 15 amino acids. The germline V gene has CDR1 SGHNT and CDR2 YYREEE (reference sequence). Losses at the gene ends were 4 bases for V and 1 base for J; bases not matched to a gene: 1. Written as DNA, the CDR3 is TGTGCCAGCAGCAGGACTAGCGGGGGCACAGATACGCAGTATTTT. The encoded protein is CASSRTSGGTDTQYF.

The CDR3 spells CASTSGRETQYF. The CDR3 DNA follows: TGTGCCAGTACTAGCGGTAGGGAGACCCAGTACTTC. The V call is TRBV7-9, the J call TRBJ2-5; 8 bases are a match to TRBD2. CDR1 and CDR2 (germline): SEHNR, FQNEAQ (reference sequence). The V and J ends lost 9 bases and 5 bases, in that order; junction bases with no gene match: 5. The length of the CDR3 is 12 residues.

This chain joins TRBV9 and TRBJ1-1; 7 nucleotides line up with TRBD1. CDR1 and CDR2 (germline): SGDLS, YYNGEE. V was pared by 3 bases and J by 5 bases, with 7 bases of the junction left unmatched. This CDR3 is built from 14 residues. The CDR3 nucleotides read TGTGCCAGCAGCGCAACAGGGGCGAGAACTGAAGCTTTCTTT. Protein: CASSATGARTEAFF.

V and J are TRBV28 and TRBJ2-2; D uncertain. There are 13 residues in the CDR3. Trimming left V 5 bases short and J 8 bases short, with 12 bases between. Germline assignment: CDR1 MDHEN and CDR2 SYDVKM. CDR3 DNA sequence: TGTGCCAGCAGTCACGACGGAGCGGGGGAGCTGTTTTTT. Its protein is CASSHDGAGELFF.

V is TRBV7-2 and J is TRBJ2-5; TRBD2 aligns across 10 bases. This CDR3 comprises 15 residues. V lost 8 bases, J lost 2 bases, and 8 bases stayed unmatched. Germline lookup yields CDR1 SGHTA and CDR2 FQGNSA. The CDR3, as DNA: TGTGCCAGCGGCGGGCGTAGCGGGGGGCAAGAGACCCAGTACTTC. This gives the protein CASGGRSGGQETQYF.

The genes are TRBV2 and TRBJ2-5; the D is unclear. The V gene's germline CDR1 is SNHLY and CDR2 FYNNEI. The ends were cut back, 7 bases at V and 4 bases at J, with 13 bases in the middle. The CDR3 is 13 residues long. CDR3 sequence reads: CASKNLPPETQYF. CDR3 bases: TGTGCCAGCAAGAATCTACCCCCAGAGACCCAGTACTTC.

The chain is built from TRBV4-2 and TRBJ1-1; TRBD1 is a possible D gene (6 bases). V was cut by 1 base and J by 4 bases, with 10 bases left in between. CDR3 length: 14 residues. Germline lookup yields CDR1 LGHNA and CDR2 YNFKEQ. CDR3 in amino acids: CASSQVGGLTEAFF. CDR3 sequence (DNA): TGTGCCAGCAGCCAAGTCGGGGGGCTCACTGAAGCTTTCTTT.

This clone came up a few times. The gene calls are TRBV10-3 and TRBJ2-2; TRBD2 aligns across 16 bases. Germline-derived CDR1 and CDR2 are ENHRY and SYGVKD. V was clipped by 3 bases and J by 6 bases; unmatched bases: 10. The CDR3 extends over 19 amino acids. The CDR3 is CAISDGWTGTSGGAGELFF. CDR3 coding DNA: TGTGCCATCAGTGACGGTTGGACAGGGACTAGCGGGGGGGCCGGGGAGCTGTTTTTT.

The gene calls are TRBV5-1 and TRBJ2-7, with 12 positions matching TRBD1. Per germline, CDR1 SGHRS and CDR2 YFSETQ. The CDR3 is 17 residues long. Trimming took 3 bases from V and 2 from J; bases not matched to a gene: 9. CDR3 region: CASSSGTGGSLAYEQYF. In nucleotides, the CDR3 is TGCGCCAGCAGCTCAGGGACAGGGGGCTCCCTTGCCTACGAGCAGTACTTC. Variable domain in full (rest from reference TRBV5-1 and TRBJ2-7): KAGVTQTPRYLIKTRGQQVTLSCSPISGHRSVSWYQQTPGQGLQFLFEYFSETQRNKGNFPGRFSGRQFSNSRSEMNVSTLELGDSALYLCASSSGTGGSLAYEQYFGPGTRLTVT.

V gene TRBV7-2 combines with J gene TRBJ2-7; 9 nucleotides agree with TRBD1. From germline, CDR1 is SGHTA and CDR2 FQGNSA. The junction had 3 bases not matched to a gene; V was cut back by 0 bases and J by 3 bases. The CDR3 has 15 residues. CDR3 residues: CASSLAGGQGYEQYF. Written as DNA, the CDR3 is TGTGCCAGCAGCTTAGCCGGGGGACAGGGCTACGAGCAGTACTTC.

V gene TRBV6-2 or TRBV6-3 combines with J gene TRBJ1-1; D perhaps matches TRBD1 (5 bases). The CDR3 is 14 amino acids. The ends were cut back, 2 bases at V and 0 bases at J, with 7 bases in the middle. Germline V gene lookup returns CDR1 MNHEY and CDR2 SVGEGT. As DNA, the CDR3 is TGTGCCAGCAGTTACGCGGGGGTGAACACTGAAGCTTTCTTT. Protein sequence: CASSYAGVNTEAFF.

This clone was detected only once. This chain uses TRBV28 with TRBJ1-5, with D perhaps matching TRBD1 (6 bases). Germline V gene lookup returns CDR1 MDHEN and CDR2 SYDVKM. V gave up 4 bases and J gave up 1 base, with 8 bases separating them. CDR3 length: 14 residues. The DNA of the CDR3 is TGTGCCAGCAGTTCCGGGACAAGCAATCAGCCCCAGCATTTT. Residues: CASSSGTSNQPQHF.